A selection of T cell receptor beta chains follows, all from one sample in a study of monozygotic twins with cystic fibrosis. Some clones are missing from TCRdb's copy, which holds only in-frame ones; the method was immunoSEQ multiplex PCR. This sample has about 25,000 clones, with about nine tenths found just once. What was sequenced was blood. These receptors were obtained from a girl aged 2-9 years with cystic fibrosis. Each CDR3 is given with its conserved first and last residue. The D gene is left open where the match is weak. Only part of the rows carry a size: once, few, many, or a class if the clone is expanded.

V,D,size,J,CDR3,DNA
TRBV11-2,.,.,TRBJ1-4,CASSSRAGQSEKLFF,TGTGCCAGCAGCTCCCGCGCCGGCCAGAGTGAAAAACTGTTTTTT
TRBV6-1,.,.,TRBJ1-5,CASSEEVGGGISNQPQHF,TGTGCCAGCAGTGAAGAAGTGGGTGGGGGGATTAGCAATCAGCCCCAGCATTTT
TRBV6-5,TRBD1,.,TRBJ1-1,CASSTGGDTEAFF,TGTGCCAGCAGTACAGGGGGGGACACTGAAGCTTTCTTT
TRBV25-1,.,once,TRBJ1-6,CASSLGNDSPLHF,TGTGCCAGCAGTTTGGGGAATGATTCACCCCTCCACTTT
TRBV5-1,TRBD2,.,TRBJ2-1,CASSLTLPGRGTRNEQFF,TGCGCCAGCAGCTTGACATTACCGGGGAGGGGAACACGCAATGAGCAGTTCTTC
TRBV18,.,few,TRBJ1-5,CASSEGVGQPQHF,TGTGCCAGCTCCGAGGGGGTCGGTCAGCCCCAGCATTTT
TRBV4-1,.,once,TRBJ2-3,CASSQGYGDTDTQYF,TGCGCCAGCAGCCAAGGCTATGGGGACACAGATACGCAGTATTTT
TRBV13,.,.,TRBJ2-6,CASTIEGAGANVLTF,TGTGCCAGCACCATAGAGGGGGCTGGGGCCAACGTCCTGACTTTC
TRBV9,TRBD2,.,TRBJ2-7,CASSPGTTRYEQYF,TGTGCCAGCAGCCCCGGGACTACAAGATACGAGCAGTACTTC
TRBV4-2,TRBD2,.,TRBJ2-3,CASSQDVGAGRYPSTDTQYF,TGTGCCAGCAGCCAAGACGTCGGAGCGGGGAGATACCCTAGCACAGATACGCAGTATTTT
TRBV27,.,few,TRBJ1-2,CASSWANRRGGSGYTF,TGTGCCAGCAGTTGGGCCAATCGCAGGGGAGGAAGTGGCTACACCTTC
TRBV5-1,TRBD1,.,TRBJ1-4,CASSTGQAATNEKLFF,TGCGCCAGCAGCACGGGACAGGCCGCAACTAATGAAAAACTGTTTTTT
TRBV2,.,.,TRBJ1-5,CASSGQQVRTQHF,TGTGCCAGCAGTGGGCAACAGGTACGGACCCAGCATTTT
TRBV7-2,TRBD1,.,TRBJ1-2,CASSLGQGDYGYTF,TGTGCCAGCAGCTTGGGACAGGGAGACTATGGCTACACCTTC
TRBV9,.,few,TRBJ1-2,CASSVASDRAYGYTF,TGTGCCAGCAGCGTAGCTTCGGACAGAGCCTATGGCTACACCTTC
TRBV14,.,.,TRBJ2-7,CASSQDVRRQYF,TGTGCCAGCAGCCAAGATGTACGGCGGCAGTACTTC
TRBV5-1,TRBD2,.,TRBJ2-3,CASSLPLGGYTDTQYF,TGCGCCAGCAGCCTCCCCTTGGGGGGGTACACAGATACGCAGTATTTT
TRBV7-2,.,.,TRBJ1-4,CASSLLGRGADEKLFF,TGTGCCAGCAGCTTATTAGGGCGGGGCGCTGATGAAAAACTGTTTTTT
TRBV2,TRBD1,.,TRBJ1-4,CASSEDQGVGEKLFF,TGTGCCAGCAGTGAAGACCAGGGGGTAGGAGAAAAACTGTTTTTT
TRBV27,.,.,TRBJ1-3,CASSLSWGVGNTIYF,TGTGCCAGCAGTTTATCGTGGGGGGTAGGAAACACCATATATTTT
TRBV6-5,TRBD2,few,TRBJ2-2,CASTPGTSDGELFF,TGTGCCAGCACCCCGGGGACTAGCGACGGGGAGCTGTTTTTT
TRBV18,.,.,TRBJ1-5,CASSPGSNQPQHF,TGTGCCAGCTCACCAGGGAGCAATCAGCCCCAGCATTTT
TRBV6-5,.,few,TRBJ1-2,CASSYSMWGTRYGYTF,TGTGCCAGCAGTTACTCGATGTGGGGGACCCGCTATGGCTACACCTTC
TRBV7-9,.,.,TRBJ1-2,CASSLAGGPNYGYTF,TGTGCCAGCAGCTTAGCGGGGGGGCCGAACTATGGCTACACCTTC
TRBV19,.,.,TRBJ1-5,CASTRDISNQPQHF,TGTGCCAGTACCCGGGACATCAGCAATCAGCCCCAGCATTTT